These 28 T cell receptor beta chains share one sample of origin, sequenced in a study of CD8 T cells in acute hepatitis C reinfection. Study-wide results and limits: TRBV04 and TRBV06 were preferentially used in all groups, not explained by naive pool overrepresentation.

Generated by immunoSEQ multiplex PCR, the TCRdb table keeps only in-frame clones and is missing some. The repertoire consists of some 430 clones, with approximately 49% occurring once and the leading ten covering around 50%. The sample's time point: acute HCV infection, within 168 days of estimated infection date. The hepatitis C virus-specific receptor repertoire was characterized directly ex vivo, with no prior expansion in culture. The starting material was HCV NS3-1073 tetramer-sorted CD8+ T cells from PBMCs, obtained during acute infection. The source of these receptors is a man aged 25 to 40 with chronic hepatitis C.

The chain couples TRBV27 to TRBJ2-3; 9 nucleotides agree with TRBD2. With V trimmed by 5 bases and J by 6 bases, 12 bases remained unmatched. From germline, CDR1 is MNHEY and CDR2 SMNVEV (reference sequence). The CDR3 totals 16 residues. Written as DNA, the CDR3 is TGTGCCAGCAGTCCCGCTCAGGTGGCGGGGGGGGATACGCAGTATTTT. Residues: CASSPAQVAGGDTQYF.

The chain joins TRBV4-2 to TRBJ2-7, with 11 bases fitting TRBD1. V lost 0 bases to trimming and J lost 4 bases; unmatched junction nucleotides: 11. Germline CDR1 LGHNA, CDR2 YNFKEQ. This CDR3 comprises 18 residues. The CDR3 sequence: CASSQDLMGQGGIYEQYF. For the CDR3, the DNA is TGTGCCAGCAGCCAAGATCTCATGGGACAGGGGGGTATTTACGAGCAGTACTTC.

The chain has TRBV4-3 and TRBJ2-3; 16 bases match TRBD2. This CDR3 spans 19 amino acids. The J segment lost 5 bases and the V segment lost 0 bases, leaving 8 bases of the junction unmatched. The germline V gene has CDR1 LGHNA and CDR2 YSLEER. CDR3 nucleotides: TGCGCCAGCAGCCAAGAGCCCGGAGGGACTAGCGGGGGGGGAGATACGCAGTATTTT. Translating gives CASSQEPGGTSGGGDTQYF.

The chain recombines TRBV5-7 with TRBJ1-2, with 7 bases fitting TRBD1. TRBV5-7 is known as an ORF, though its function is uncertain. The CDR3 loop spans 14 amino acids. V trimming: 5 bases; J trimming: 3 bases; junction bases outside the gene matches: 7. CDR3 loop: CASSYSQGDYGYTF. The CDR3 nucleotides read TGTGCCAGCAGTTATTCCCAGGGGGACTATGGCTACACCTTC.

The rearrangement joins TRBV2 to TRBJ1-2, with D possibly matching TRBD1 (5 bases). Trimming left V 5 bases short and J 2 bases short, with 18 bases between. There are 16 residues in the CDR3. Germline CDR1 and CDR2: SNHLY and FYNNEI. CDR3 protein: CASSYSLDRLNYGYTF. Here the CDR3 DNA reads TGTGCCAGCAGTTACTCGCTCGACAGATTAAACTATGGCTACACCTTC.

The gene calls are TRBV11-2 and TRBJ1-2, with D unresolved. Germline loops: CDR1 SGHAT, CDR2 FQNNGV. Trimming stripped 3 bases from V and 8 bases from J, with 22 bases between. CDR3 length equals 16 residues. CDR3 region: CASSFFQFDKVGGYTF. CDR3 nucleotide sequence: TGTGCCAGCAGCTTTTTTCAATTCGATAAGGTTGGGGGCTACACCTTC. The full variable domain, with the rest looked up from reference TRBV11-2 and TRBJ1-2, is EAGVAQSPRYKIIEKRQSVAFWCNPISGHATLYWYQQILGQGPKLLIQFQNNGVVDDSQLPKDRFSAERLKGVDSTLKIQPAKLEDSAVYLCASSFFQFDKVGGYTFGSGTRLTVV.

The genes are TRBV9 and TRBJ2-5; possibly TRBD1 or TRBD2 for D (5 bases each). V was clipped by 4 bases and J by 5 bases, with 15 bases between them. Germline V gives CDR1 SGDLS, CDR2 YYNGEE. The CDR3 sequence is 14 residues long. DNA for the CDR3: TGTGCCAGCAGCCGGACCGGGGCGGTCGAGACCCAGTACTTC. This gives the protein CASSRTGAVETQYF.

The gene calls are TRBV5-1 and TRBJ1-5; no reliable D call. In germline, CDR1 is SGHRS, CDR2 YFSETQ. There are 13 residues in the CDR3. V was cut by 4 bases and J by 3 bases, with 8 bases left in between. This chain's CDR3 is CASSLDPNQPQHF. CDR3 nucleotide sequence: TGCGCCAGCAGCCTGGATCCCAATCAGCCCCAGCATTTT. Looking up the rest from reference TRBV5-1 and TRBJ1-5 gives the full variable domain: KAGVTQTPRYLIKTRGQQVTLSCSPISGHRSVSWYQQTPGQGLQFLFEYFSETQRNKGNFPGRFSGRQFSNSRSEMNVSTLELGDSALYLCASSLDPNQPQHFGDGTRLSIL.

This clone counts as large. The rearrangement uses TRBV9 and TRBJ2-7, with D maybe TRBD2 (5 bases). Deletions cut 2 bases from V and 5 bases from J, with 20 bases between. Germline V gives CDR1 SGDLS, CDR2 YYNGEE. The CDR3 is 16 residues long. Written as DNA, the CDR3 is TGTGCCAGCAGCGTCTCACTAGTACCGCCGGACGACGAGCAGTACTTC. Its protein product is CASSVSLVPPDDEQYF.

The V and J genes are TRBV2 and TRBJ2-7; a possible D gene is TRBD2 (5 bases). Germline CDR1 is SNHLY and CDR2 is FYNNEI. V was shortened by 3 bases and J by 3 bases, with 15 bases between the two germline ends. The CDR3 is 15 residues long. In nucleotides, the CDR3 is TGTGCCAGCAGTGAGTTGACACTCGGGGACTACGAGCAGTACTTC. Translating gives CASSELTLGDYEQYF.

Sample share makes this clone large. The J gene is TRBJ2-5, the V gene TRBV19; 11 bases are shared with TRBD2. CDR3 length: 17 residues. V shed 1 base, J shed 0 bases, and the junction held 4 bases outside the gene matches. Germline V gives CDR1 LNHDA, CDR2 SQIVND (reference sequence). DNA of the CDR3: TGTGCCAGTAGTATAGTCCTGGGACTAGCGGACCAAGAGACCCAGTACTTC. It encodes CASSIVLGLADQETQYF.

In its sample, this clone is large. The rearrangement uses TRBV28 and TRBJ2-5, with 10 bases aligning to TRBD2. The CDR3 is 14 residues long. Trimming cost V 4 bases and J 3 bases; bases outside gene matches: 2. Germline V gene data show CDR1 as MDHEN and CDR2 as SYDVKM. The CDR3 is CASSSGTSEETQYF. CDR3 nucleotide sequence: TGTGCCAGCAGTTCCGGGACTAGCGAAGAGACCCAGTACTTC.

The V and J genes are TRBV28 and TRBJ2-1; 10 bases map to TRBD1. The CDR3 sequence is 18 residues long. V lost 5 bases to trimming and J lost 2 bases; unmatched junction nucleotides: 12. In germline, CDR1 is MDHEN, CDR2 SYDVKM. CDR3 DNA: TGTGCCAGCAGTCCTACCGGGACAGGGGACCCTGCCTACAATGAGCAGTTCTTC. Its translation: CASSPTGTGDPAYNEQFF.

J is TRBJ1-2 and V is TRBV27; 7 bases are shared with TRBD1. Looked up from germline, CDR1 is MNHEY and CDR2 is SMNVEV (reference sequence). This CDR3 spans 14 amino acids. V shed 4 bases and J 3 bases; nucleotides not matched to a gene: 5. The CDR3 bases are TGTGCCAGCAGTTATTCCCAGGGGGACTATGGCTACACCTTC. As protein: CASSYSQGDYGYTF.

By share of the sample, this clone is large. This chain uses TRBV28 with TRBJ1-2; no clear D gene. V dropped 5 bases and J dropped 8 bases, with 18 bases sitting between them. Germline V CDR1 and CDR2: MDHEN, SYDVKM. The CDR3 spans 14 residues. The DNA for the CDR3 is TGTGCCAGCAGTACCCCGATGCGCGGAGGGGGCTACACCTTC. Protein: CASSTPMRGGGYTF.

CDR3 coding DNA: TGTGCCAGCAGCCCAGCAAGAGATGAAAAACTGTTTTTT. Translated: CASSPARDEKLFF. V usage is TRBV5-3 and J usage is TRBJ1-4; D ambiguous. TRBV5-3 is recorded as an ORF, its role being uncertain. The V and J ends lost 8 bases and 6 bases respectively, with 14 bases between them. This CDR3 contains 13 residues.

The chain recombines TRBV29-1 with TRBJ2-1; D remains ambiguous. V was trimmed by 7 bases and J by 1 base, leaving 17 bases between them. Germline V CDR1 and CDR2: SQVTM, ANQGSEA. The CDR3 spans 15 residues. CDR3 amino acids: CSAPPGERSYNEQFF. For the CDR3, the DNA is TGCAGCGCCCCTCCTGGAGAGCGATCCTACAATGAGCAGTTCTTC.

This clone has a single count. V gene TRBV4-1 combines with J gene TRBJ2-7, with D possibly being TRBD1 or TRBD2 (5 bases each). V gave up 0 bases and J gave up 1 base, with 16 bases separating them. CDR1 MGHRA and CDR2 YSYEKL come from the germline V gene. There are 17 residues in the CDR3. The CDR3 DNA reads TGCGCCAGCAGCCAAGAAGGGGCCGGGACGGAGTCCTACGAGCAGTACTTC. It translates to CASSQEGAGTESYEQYF.

The chain recombines TRBV1 with TRBJ2-7; TRBD1 reflects the table's D call only, with no check against the DNA. TRBV1 is a recognized pseudogene. The CDR3 spans 15 residues. CDR3 bases: TGCACCAGCATCAGGGGGCCTCAGGGCACCTACGAGCAGTACTTC. This codes for CTSIRGPQGTYEQYF.

This chain links TRBV10-3 with TRBJ2-6; D is unresolved. Germline CDR1 is ENHRY and CDR2 is SYGVKD. The CDR3 consists of 18 residues. V lost 4 bases, J lost 5 bases, and 21 bases lay in between. The CDR3 nucleotides read TGTGCCATCAGTGGCCGTCACTGTATACAAAGTCGGGCCAACGTCCTGACTTTC. Amino acid sequence: CAISGRHCIQSRANVLTF.

The chain combines TRBV4-2 with TRBJ2-3, with 9 bases matching TRBD1. The length of the CDR3 is 16 residues. The germline V gene encodes CDR1 LGHNA and CDR2 YNFKEQ. With 4 bases clipped from V and 8 bases from J, the junction kept 13 bases outside the gene matches. The CDR3 spells CASSPEIGQGWGTQYF. The CDR3, as DNA: TGTGCCAGCAGCCCGGAGATCGGACAGGGGTGGGGTACGCAGTATTTT.

Judged by abundance, this clone is large (0.1 to 1%). The genes are TRBV4-2 and TRBJ2-1, with 9 bases lining up with TRBD2. Unmatched junction bases numbered 14, after V lost 5 bases and J lost 15 bases. CDR1 and CDR2 (germline): LGHNA, YNFKEQ. The CDR3 extends over 14 amino acids. CDR3 residues: CASSSGTSPEDPFF. The CDR3 DNA sequence: TGTGCCAGCAGCTCGGGGACTAGCCCCGAGGATCCGTTCTTC.

In this sample, this clone is large. J is TRBJ2-1 and V is TRBV6-1; TRBD2 might be the D (6 bases). There are 17 residues in the CDR3. The germline V and J ends were trimmed by 3 bases and 5 bases, with 20 bases remaining between them. Germline V CDR1 and CDR2: MNHNS, SASEGT. This chain's CDR3 is CASSDLRETHMNNEQFF. The DNA for the CDR3 is TGTGCCAGCAGTGACCTCCGGGAGACCCACATGAACAATGAGCAGTTCTTC.

As regards this clone: A single base is all that separates this from a far larger clone, so a read error is likely. The rearrangement uses TRBV7-6 and TRBJ2-7; 9 nucleotides match TRBD2. Looked up from germline, CDR1 is SGHVS and CDR2 is FNYEAQ. The CDR3 covers 17 residues. The J segment lost 5 bases and the V segment lost 6 bases, leaving 17 bases of the junction unmatched. The CDR3 DNA reads as TGTGCCAGCAGGCACGAGCCAGCAGCGGGGGGCGGGGACGAGCAGTACTTC. This translates into CASRHEPAAGGGDEQYF.

This rearrangement joins TRBV25-1 to TRBJ2-2, with 8 bases aligning to TRBD1. Per germline, CDR1 MGHDK and CDR2 SYGVNS. Trimming took 2 bases from V and 7 from J; bases not matched to a gene: 9. The CDR3 loop spans 16 amino acids. This CDR3 is CASSETSRGRVGELFF. The DNA of the CDR3 is TGTGCCAGCAGTGAAACCTCCAGGGGGCGAGTCGGGGAGCTGTTTTTT.

The chain couples TRBV30 to TRBJ2-5; weak D call: TRBD1 (6 bases). The CDR3 covers 13 residues. The germline V gene has CDR1 GTSNPN and CDR2 SVGIG (reference sequence). With 5 bases removed from V and 0 bases from J, the gap between germline ends came to 10 bases. The chain's CDR3 is CAWARGYQETQYF. CDR3 DNA sequence: TGTGCCTGGGCTAGGGGGTACCAAGAGACCCAGTACTTC.

The J gene is TRBJ2-7, the V gene TRBV2; possible D gene TRBD2, 5 bases. Germline CDR1 SNHLY, CDR2 FYNNEI. Trimming removed 6 bases from V and 0 bases from J, with 24 bases in between. The CDR3 is made up of 18 amino acids. The CDR3 protein is CASRNEVARLPSSYEQYF. The CDR3 DNA follows: TGTGCCAGCAGAAACGAGGTAGCGCGGCTCCCAAGCTCCTACGAGCAGTACTTC.

The chain recombines TRBV11-1 with TRBJ2-7; D gene ambiguous. V dropped 1 base and J dropped 2 bases, with 18 bases sitting between them. This CDR3 is 17 amino acids long. The germline CDR1 and CDR2 sequences are SGHAT and FQDESV (reference sequence). In nucleotides, the CDR3 is TGTGCCAGCAGCTTAGGTTTAACGGACGGAGAACCCTACGAGCAGTACTTC. Its protein is CASSLGLTDGEPYEQYF.